The T cell receptor (beta chain) under discussion was sequenced for a study of T-cell reconstitution after alpha-beta-depleted transplantation in children. This CDR3 comprises 14 residues. Germline CDR1 SNHLY, CDR2 FYNNEI. Trimming took 4 bases from V and 1 from J, leaving 9 bases between them. This sample's TCRbeta library carried unique molecular identifier barcodes. Each CDR3 protein is one row after TCRdb ran MiXCR on the PCR reads. This table has fewer than 200,000 distinct CDR3 sequences, less than 8% appearing once. The specimen was PBMCs from the stem cell graft donor, collected from the stem cell graft. The chain links TRBV2 to TRBJ2-3; weak D call: TRBD2 (6 bases). The receptor's source is a human donor who donated a stem cell graft to a child with Wiskott-Aldrich syndrome. The CDR3: CASSVERGTDTQYF. DNA for the CDR3: TGTGCCAGCAGTGTGGAGCGGGGCACAGATACGCAGTATTTT. Complete variable domain (other parts from reference TRBV2 and TRBJ2-3): EPEVTQTPSHQVTQMGQEVILRCVPISNHLYFYWYRQILGQKVEFLVSFYNNEISEKSEIFDDQFSVERPDGSNFTLKIRSTKLEDSAMYFCASSVERGTDTQYFGPGTRLTVL.